This T cell receptor (beta chain) was sequenced during a study of T cells after yellow fever vaccination (dated 2019 in TCRdb). About the full investigation: Libraries from fractions with low cell numbers were prepared with the SMART-Seq v4 Ultra Low Input RNA kit. To follow T-cell clones before and after both primary and booster YFV17D yellow fever vaccination, bulk TCR alpha and beta repertoires underwent longitudinal sequencing. Two healthy male donors made up the cohort, one aged 18 to 29 years and the other aged 30 to 40 years. Blood samples were taken at several timepoints before and after primary and secondary immunization, and bulk PBMC replicates and cell subsets were isolated.

In this sample, this clonotype turned up a few times. Its antigen has not been determined. No base-level quality is on record; no much larger clone is a single base apart. Overall study results and their limits: Most clones expanded after primary vaccination were re-detected after the booster (almost 97% of CD4 and roughly 85% of CD8), suggesting broad memory maintenance. Because abundant contaminating clonotypes from the bulk population could be contained in FACS-sorted repertoires, computational filtering was required. The secondary T-cell response was weaker than the primary response but faster, peaking on day 5 instead of day 15. The study included only a couple of donors, which limits how far the findings can be generalized. A small fraction of clonotypes showed up in both the CD4 and CD8 compartments, probably as a result of convergent recombination.

V ends up 7 bases short and J 13 bases short, with an unmatched junction base count of 10. Inclusive of the bounding cysteine and phenylalanine, the CDR3 is 13 residues long. Only the CDR3 DNA is retained, 39 bases long and in frame from the first base. The sample was run on an Illumina NovaSeq 6000. Synthesis of TCR cDNA relied on 5'RACE template switching, a step that introduced a universal primer site along with unique molecular identifiers. cDNA synthesis was primed from both the TCR alpha and TCR beta constant segments. Libraries were amplified in two PCR steps, with sample barcodes and sequencing adapters added in the second step. Sequencing of the libraries was done on either Illumina HiSeq 2500 (2x100 bp) or NovaSeq (2x150 bp). Processing in the source paper ran as follows. Reads were demultiplexed and collapsed into UMI consensus sequences with MIGEC, and V(D)J alignment was performed with MiXCR. Vaccine-responding clonotypes were identified with edgeR using replicate PBMC samples, with FDR below 0.01 and a log2 fold change above 5 up to day 15 being required. Each bulk clonotype received a CD4 or CD8 identity based on whether the sequenced CD4 or CD8 repertoire contained that clonotype at higher abundance. TCRdb reanalyzed the raw reads on its own, using fastp at Q25 for trimming and MiXCR for clone calling, and kept in-frame beta chains. Here each entry gathers all rows of one CDR3 protein and keeps the most common genes and DNA. These V and J calls rely on TCRdb rather than the paper's analysis. The sample has more than 300,000 distinct CDR3 sequences on record, about 11% of them singletons. The ten largest clones represent about 3% of the sample.

According to the study, the label for this sample's treatment or condition signals: live attenuated yellow fever vaccine strain. A standard Ficoll-Paque protocol was used to isolate PBMCs from peripheral blood. Dynabeads CD4 and CD8 positive selection kits were used to isolate the CD4 and CD8 T-cell fractions. TriZol was used to extract RNA from bulk PBMCs, from CD4 and CD8 fractions, and from dextramer-positive and dextramer-negative fractions. Sequencing was performed on CD4+ T cells sorted from PBMCs, taken 45 days after the yellow fever booster vaccination. This sequence originates from a man between 18 and 35 years old who received the YFV17D yellow fever vaccine. Recombination linked TRBV12-3 or TRBV12-4 to TRBJ1-6; 7 middle bases align to TRBD1. The CDR3 protein: CASNRDSRTPLHF. The nucleotide sequence is given as TGTGCCAGCAATAGGGACAGCCGGACCCCCCTCCACTTT.